These T cell receptor beta chains were read from a single sample in a study of OX40 agonist ivuxolimab in advanced cancers. Here immunoSEQ multiplex PCR was the method, and the copy in TCRdb shows in-frame clones only, minus some. The table includes tens of thousands of clones, around 92% detected once. The sequencing here drew on CD4+ or CD8+ T cells sorted from blood, taken in a trial of the OX40 agonist ivuxolimab. These receptors came from an adult with an advanced solid tumor such as melanoma, head and neck, liver or kidney cancer. Each CDR3 is given with its conserved first and last residue. A D gene is named only where the DNA matches it firmly.

CAWTTGSTDTQYF	-	TRBV30	TRBJ2-3
CASSDVGGVGNQPQHF	-	TRBV6-1	TRBJ1-5
CASSTDYEQYF	-	TRBV28	TRBJ2-7
CATSHAPSGEQYF	-	TRBV27	TRBJ2-7
CASSYVVSSGPPNEKLFF	-	TRBV28	TRBJ1-4
CASSLFAGGYTF	-	TRBV5-8	TRBJ1-2
CASSLTGGDTIYF	TRBD1	TRBV28	TRBJ1-3
CASTPDRSFYEQYF	-	TRBV7-3	TRBJ2-7
CASTPGQGRVLELFF	-	TRBV4-1	TRBJ1-4
CASSPKGSLVLEQFF	-	TRBV18	TRBJ2-1
CASSLGGGSGMGEQFF	TRBD2	TRBV5-1	TRBJ2-1
CASSGGGGAGNYNEQFF	TRBD2	TRBV19	TRBJ2-1
CASSPGQGREKLFF	TRBD1	TRBV9	TRBJ1-4
CASSSIGGDYQPQHF	-	TRBV18	TRBJ1-5
CASSVQGRDTQYF	-	TRBV27	TRBJ2-3
CASSPEAGDEQFF	-	TRBV18	TRBJ2-1
CASSYLGRGSDTQYF	TRBD1	TRBV6-6	TRBJ2-3
CGSRLSGQGDNSPLHF	TRBD1	TRBV5-4	TRBJ1-6
CASSSGLRDTGELFF	-	TRBV11-2	TRBJ2-2
CASSSTGEGTGELFF	-	TRBV5-1	TRBJ2-2
CASERGANTGELFF	TRBD2	TRBV2	TRBJ2-2
CASSSPDRGVRHEQYF	TRBD1	TRBV7-9	TRBJ2-7
CASSALGLPSSYNEQFF	-	TRBV7-9	TRBJ2-1
CASSASGLPPNEQFF	-	TRBV9	TRBJ2-1
CASSFGETDTQYF	-	TRBV5-6	TRBJ2-3
CASSLAVAGGNEQYF	-	TRBV5-1	TRBJ2-7
CASSLGTGTGIYEQYF	TRBD1	TRBV5-6	TRBJ2-7
CASSRSGTGGEWRHFF	TRBD1	TRBV19	TRBJ2-1
CASSKGFGNTGELFF	-	TRBV7-8	TRBJ2-2
CASSLGHANTEAFF	-	TRBV28	TRBJ1-1
CASSLAGPDNEQFF	-	TRBV5-4	TRBJ2-1
CASGVGRNTGELFF	-	TRBV27	TRBJ2-2
CASRSQVETQYF	-	TRBV6-1	TRBJ2-5
CAISESIGDINTIYF	-	TRBV10-3	TRBJ1-3
CASRGLYGYTF	-	TRBV5-8	TRBJ1-2
CASSRGGISYEQYF	-	TRBV5-5	TRBJ2-7
CASSISGGGTDTQYF	TRBD2	TRBV19	TRBJ2-3
CASSPVGGGLQNIQYF	-	TRBV28	TRBJ2-4
CASSSSGAGQPQHF	-	TRBV27	TRBJ1-5
CASRIGGSSTDTQYF	-	TRBV28	TRBJ2-3
CATSIRGNEQFF	-	TRBV15	TRBJ2-1
CATAGGLNEKLFF	-	TRBV15	TRBJ1-4
CASSQTFYNEQFF	-	TRBV25-1	TRBJ2-1
CASSTDTGTDTQYF	-	TRBV19	TRBJ2-3
CASSTGLASEQYF	TRBD2	TRBV10-1	TRBJ2-7
CASSLWATNQPQHF	-	TRBV5-5	TRBJ1-5
CASSQDPASSLELFYTF	-	TRBV14	TRBJ1-2
CASSSGTGPAYEQYF	TRBD1	TRBV6-1	TRBJ2-7
CATSRGAAELQETQYF	-	TRBV15	TRBJ2-5
CASSFRPTEEKLFF	-	TRBV5-1	TRBJ1-4
CASSDGPANYGYTF	-	TRBV6-4	TRBJ1-2
CASSLLTGLAKNIQYF	-	TRBV7-2	TRBJ2-4
CASSTGAEGTQYF	TRBD1	TRBV5-1	TRBJ2-5
CASSIRQGEWQPQHF	TRBD1	TRBV19	TRBJ1-5
CASSESGGSRDTQYF	TRBD2	TRBV25-1	TRBJ2-3
CASSINAAGPKNTEAFF	-	TRBV19	TRBJ1-1